This T cell receptor beta chain derives from a study of blood T cells in healthy people across ages. Overall study: Capture via template switching afforded approximately one barcoded beta molecule per two T cells.

Using a J-beta primer mix together with a sample-barcoded 5' primer, a second PCR was run for roughly 7 to 12 cycles. MiXCR was run by TCRdb on the 5' RACE reads, yielding one entry per CDR3 protein. The data show 800,000 to 950,000 distinct CDR3 sequences, around 34% seen once. This clonotype occurred a few times. As yet, its antigen is unknown. The CDR3 length is 10 residues. The V and J ends lost 8 bases and 7 bases respectively, with 9 bases between them. Study-wide results and caveats: Higher diversity and more naive CD4+ cells were features of long-lived donors, compared to aged donors.

Source material: blood. This sequence joins TRBV12-3 or TRBV12-4 and TRBJ2-7; D uncertain. The receptor comes from a man younger than 35 in good health. The CDR3 spells CASGRREQYF. CDR3 in DNA: TGTGCCAGCGGTAGGCGTGAGCAGTACTTC.